Given below is one T cell receptor (beta chain) in context. The data were taken from a study of T cells expressing NK-cell markers. 5'RACE template switching with UMIs produced the TCR beta cDNA. TCRdb processed the 5' RACE reads again and assigns one entry to each CDR3 protein, with no DNA. This table lists 350,000 to 400,000 distinct CDR3 sequences. Germline-derived CDR1 and CDR2 are SGDLS and YYNGEE. This CDR3 contains 14 residues. Sequences were obtained from blood T cells: a sorted CD56 or NKG2C T cell subset, CD4+ or CD8+ T cells, or bulk PBMC T cells (not recorded which). This TCR came from a woman in her forties or fifties in good health. The chain joins TRBV9 to TRBJ2-1; there is no DNA to check the TCRdb D call of TRBD2. The CDR3 sequence is CASSGTSGRGEQFF.